This TCR beta chain was recovered during a study of control samples from healthy donors and cancer patients. TCRdb's table, derived via immunoSEQ multiplex PCR, lists solely in-frame clones and lacks some. The table lists 90,000 to 150,000 clones, approximately 89% of them singletons, with approximately 8% in the top ten. From germline, CDR1 is LNHDA and CDR2 SQIVND (reference sequence). The CDR3 covers 14 residues. The ends were cut back, 4 bases at V and 4 bases at J, with 12 bases in the middle. J is TRBJ2-3 and V is TRBV19, with a weak D call TRBD1 (5 bases). Sequencing was performed on blood. The TCR originated in a woman between 18 and 29 years old in good health. The CDR3: CASSTQGIPDTQYF. As DNA, the CDR3 is TGTGCCAGTAGTACCCAGGGCATCCCAGATACGCAGTATTTT.